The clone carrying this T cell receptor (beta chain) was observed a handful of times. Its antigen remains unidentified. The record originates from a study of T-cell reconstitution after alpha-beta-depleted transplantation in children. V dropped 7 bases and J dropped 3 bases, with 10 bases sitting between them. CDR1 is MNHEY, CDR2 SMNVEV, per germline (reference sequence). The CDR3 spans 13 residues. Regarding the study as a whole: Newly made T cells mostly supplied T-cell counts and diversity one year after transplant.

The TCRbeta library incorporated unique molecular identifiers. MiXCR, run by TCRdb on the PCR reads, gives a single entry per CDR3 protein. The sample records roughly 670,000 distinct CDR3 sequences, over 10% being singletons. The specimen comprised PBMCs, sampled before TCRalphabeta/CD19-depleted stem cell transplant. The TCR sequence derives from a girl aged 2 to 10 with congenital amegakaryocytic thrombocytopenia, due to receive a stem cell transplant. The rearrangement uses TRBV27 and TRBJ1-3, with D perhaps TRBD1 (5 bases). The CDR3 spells CASTAGNGNTIYF. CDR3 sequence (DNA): TGTGCCAGCACAGCAGGGAATGGAAACACCATATATTTT.